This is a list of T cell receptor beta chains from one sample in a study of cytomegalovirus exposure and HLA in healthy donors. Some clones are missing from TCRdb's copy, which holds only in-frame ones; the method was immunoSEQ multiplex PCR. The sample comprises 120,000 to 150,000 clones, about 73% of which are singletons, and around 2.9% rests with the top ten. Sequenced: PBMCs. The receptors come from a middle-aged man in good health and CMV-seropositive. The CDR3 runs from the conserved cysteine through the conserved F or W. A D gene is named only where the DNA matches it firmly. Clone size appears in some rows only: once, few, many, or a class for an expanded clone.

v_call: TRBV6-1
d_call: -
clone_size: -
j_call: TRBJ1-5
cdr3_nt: TGTGCCAGCAGTGAGGCAGGCAATCAGCCCCAGCATTTT
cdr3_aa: CASSEAGNQPQHF

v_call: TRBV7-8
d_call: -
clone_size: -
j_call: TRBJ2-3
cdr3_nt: TGTGCCAGCAGCTTAGCGGGCGCGAACACAGATACGCAGTATTTT
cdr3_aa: CASSLAGANTDTQYF

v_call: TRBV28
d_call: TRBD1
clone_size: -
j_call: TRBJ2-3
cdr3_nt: TGTGCCAGCAGTCCGGGGACAGTGGATACGCAGTATTTT
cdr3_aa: CASSPGTVDTQYF

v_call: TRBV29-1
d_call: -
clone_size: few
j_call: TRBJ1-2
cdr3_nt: TGCAGCGTTGGCGGATATGGCTACACCTTC
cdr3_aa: CSVGGYGYTF

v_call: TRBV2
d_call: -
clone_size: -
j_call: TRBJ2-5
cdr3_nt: TGTGCCAGCGGGGGGAGCGAAGAGACCCAGTACTTC
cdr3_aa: CASGGSEETQYF

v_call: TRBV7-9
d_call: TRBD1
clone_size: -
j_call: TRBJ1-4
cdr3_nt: TGTGCCAGCCAGAGGGGACAGGGGTTTGAAAAACTGTTTTTT
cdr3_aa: CASQRGQGFEKLFF

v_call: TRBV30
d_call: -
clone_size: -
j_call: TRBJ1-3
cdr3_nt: TGTGCCTGGAGTGGCCAGGGAAACTATGGAAACACCATATATTTT
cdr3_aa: CAWSGQGNYGNTIYF

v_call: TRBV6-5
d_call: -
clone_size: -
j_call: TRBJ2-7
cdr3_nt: TGTGCCAGCAGTGCCCCGGACAGACTTGACGAGCAGTACTTC
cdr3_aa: CASSAPDRLDEQYF

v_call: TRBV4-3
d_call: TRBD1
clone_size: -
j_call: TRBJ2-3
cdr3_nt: TGCGCCAGCAGCCAAGGGACAGGGGGCGCAGATACGCAGTATTTT
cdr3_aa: CASSQGTGGADTQYF

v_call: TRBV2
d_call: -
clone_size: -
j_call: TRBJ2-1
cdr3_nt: TGTGCCAGCAGTGCAGGCGGGTACCGTTACAATGAGCAGTTCTTC
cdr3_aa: CASSAGGYRYNEQFF

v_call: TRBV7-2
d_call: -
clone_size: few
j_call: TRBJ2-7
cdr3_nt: TGTGCCAGCAGCTTAGGGTTCGGGGGGCTCAGCGAGCAGTACTTC
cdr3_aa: CASSLGFGGLSEQYF

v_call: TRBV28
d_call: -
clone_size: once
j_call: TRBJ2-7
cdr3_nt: TGTGCCAGCAGTTCGAGGGTGGGGGGTTCCTACGAGCAGTACTTC
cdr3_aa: CASSSRVGGSYEQYF

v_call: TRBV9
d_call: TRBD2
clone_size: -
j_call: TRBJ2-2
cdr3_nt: TGTGCCAGCAGCGTCGGACTAGCGAAGGCCGGGGAGCTGTTTTTT
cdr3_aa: CASSVGLAKAGELFF

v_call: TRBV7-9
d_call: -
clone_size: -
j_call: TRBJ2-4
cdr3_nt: TGTGCCAGCAGCCGACAGTCTCTAGCCAAAAACATTCAGTACTTC
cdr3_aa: CASSRQSLAKNIQYF

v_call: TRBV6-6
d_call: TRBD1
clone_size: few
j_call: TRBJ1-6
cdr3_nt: TGTGCCACCGGGACAGGGCTTTCACCCCTCCACTTT
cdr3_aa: CATGTGLSPLHF

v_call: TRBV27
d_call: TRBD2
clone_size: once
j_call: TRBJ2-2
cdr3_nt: TGTGCCAGCCGCTCTCGGGCGGGAGCCACCGGGGAGCTGTTTTTT
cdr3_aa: CASRSRAGATGELFF

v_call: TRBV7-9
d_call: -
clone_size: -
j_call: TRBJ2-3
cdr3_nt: TGTGCCAGCAGCTTGGGGGGGCTTGGCACAGATACGCAGTATTTT
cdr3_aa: CASSLGGLGTDTQYF

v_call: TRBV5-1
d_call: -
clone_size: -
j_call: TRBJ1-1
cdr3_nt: TGCGCCAGCAGCTTGGGGGAGGCCGAAGCTTTCTTT
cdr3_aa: CASSLGEAEAFF

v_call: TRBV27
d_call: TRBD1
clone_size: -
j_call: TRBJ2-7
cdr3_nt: TGTGCCAGCAGTACGGACAGGGTCTACGAGCAGTACTTC
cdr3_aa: CASSTDRVYEQYF

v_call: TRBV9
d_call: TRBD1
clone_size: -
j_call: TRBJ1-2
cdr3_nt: TGTGCCAGCAGCGTAGACGACAGGGCCTATGGCTACACCTTC
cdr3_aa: CASSVDDRAYGYTF

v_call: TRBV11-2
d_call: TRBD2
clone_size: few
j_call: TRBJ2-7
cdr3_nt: TGTGCCAGCAGCCGGGAGGGGTGGGGGAACTACGAGCAGTACTTC
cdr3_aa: CASSREGWGNYEQYF

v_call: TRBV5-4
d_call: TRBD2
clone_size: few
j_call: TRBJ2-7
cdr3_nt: TGTGCCAGCAGCTTGGGTGGGAGGGCCTACGAGCAGTACTTC
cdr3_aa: CASSLGGRAYEQYF

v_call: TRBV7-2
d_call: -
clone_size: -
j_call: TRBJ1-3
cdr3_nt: TGTGCCAGCAGCTTCGACGGGAGCTCTGGAAACACCATATATTTT
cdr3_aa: CASSFDGSSGNTIYF

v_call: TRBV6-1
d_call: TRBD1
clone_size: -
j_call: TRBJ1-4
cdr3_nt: TGTGCCAGCAAGCAGGGGGCCTCTAATGAAAAACTGTTTTTT
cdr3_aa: CASKQGASNEKLFF

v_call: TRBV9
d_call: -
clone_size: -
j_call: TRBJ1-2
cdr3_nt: TGTGCCAGCAGCGTTCGAAGGGAGAGTTATGGCTACACCTTC
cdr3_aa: CASSVRRESYGYTF

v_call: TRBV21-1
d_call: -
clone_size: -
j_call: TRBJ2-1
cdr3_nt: TGTGCCAGCAGCAAAAATGGGGGACAGCCAAACAATGAGCAGTTCTTC
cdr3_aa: CASSKNGGQPNNEQFF

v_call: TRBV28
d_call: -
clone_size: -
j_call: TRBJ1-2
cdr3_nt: TGTGCCAGCAGTTTTTTTGGGGGGATGGGTGGCTACACCTTC
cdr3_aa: CASSFFGGMGGYTF

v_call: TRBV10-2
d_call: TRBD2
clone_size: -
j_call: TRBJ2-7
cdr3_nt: TGCGCCAGCAGTCGTACTAGCGGGAGGGGCTCCTACGAGCAGTACTTC
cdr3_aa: CASSRTSGRGSYEQYF

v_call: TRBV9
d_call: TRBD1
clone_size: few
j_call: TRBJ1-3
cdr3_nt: TGTGCCAGCAGCGGCGGGGGGACAGGGCACGCAAGAAACACCATATATTTT
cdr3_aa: CASSGGGTGHARNTIYF

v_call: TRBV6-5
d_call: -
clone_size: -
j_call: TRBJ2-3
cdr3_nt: TGTGCCAGCAGTTACTCGAACGCGAGGAATACAGATACGCAGTATTTT
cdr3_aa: CASSYSNARNTDTQYF

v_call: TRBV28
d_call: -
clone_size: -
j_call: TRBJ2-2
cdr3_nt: TGTGCCAGCAGTTTCCCAGGGGGGAGCACCGGGGAGCTGTTTTTT
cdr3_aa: CASSFPGGSTGELFF